The 15 T cell receptor beta chains below all came from one sample that was sequenced in a study of regulatory T cells in long-lasting Graves disease. Building of the TCR beta libraries involved iRepertoire HTBI primers and Arm-PCR of CDR3 regions. Each CDR3 protein is one row after TCRdb ran MiXCR on the multiplex PCR reads. The sample contains roughly 560,000 distinct CDR3 sequences, more than 10% of which appear only once. Documented time point: newly diagnosed GD, antithyroid drugs for less than 3 months. Preparation of the TCR library used RNA extracted from PBMCs. These data were also filed under a second study, of T cells in Graves' hyperthyroidism and ophthalmopathy.

Specimen: peripheral blood mononuclear cells (PBMCs), collected at new diagnosis, from a patient treated with antithyroid drugs. Source of these receptors: a woman under 40 with Graves disease.

This clonotype was seen at least ten times. This sequence joins TRBV2 and TRBJ2-5, with D perhaps TRBD1 (5 bases). The V end lost 4 bases, the J end lost 1 base, and 13 bases lay between the germline ends. This CDR3 has 15 residues. Germline lookup yields CDR1 SNHLY and CDR2 FYNNEI. CDR3 nucleotide sequence: TGTGCCAGCAGTGGGGGCCCAGACTTCCAAGAGACCCAGTACTTC. Its translation: CASSGGPDFQETQYF.

This clonotype was counted ten times or more. The chain has TRBV3-1 and TRBJ1-1; D may be TRBD1 (5 bases). Trimming removed 3 bases from V and 0 bases from J, with 11 bases in between. CDR1 and CDR2 from the germline V gene are LGHDT and YNNKEL (reference sequence). CDR3 length: 15 amino acids. CDR3 bases: TGTGCCAGCAGCCAGGGACGAAGGATGAACACTGAAGCTTTCTTT. Residues: CASSQGRRMNTEAFF.

Ten or more counts support this clonotype. This chain connects TRBV2 to TRBJ2-7, with 7 bases fitting TRBD2. The germline V gene encodes CDR1 SNHLY and CDR2 FYNNEI. V shed 0 bases, J shed 2 bases, and the junction held 4 bases outside the gene matches. CDR3 size: 15 residues. The CDR3 sequence is CASSEAHGLAYEQYF. CDR3 in DNA: TGTGCCAGCAGTGAAGCGCATGGACTAGCCTACGAGCAGTACTTC.

Remarks on this clonotype: With a much larger clone just one base away, this may be a read error. The rearrangement uses TRBV10-2 and TRBJ1-1; D is unclear. Per germline, CDR1 WSHSY and CDR2 SAAADI. The CDR3 runs 14 residues. CDR3 DNA sequence: TGCGCCAGCAGTGAGGGATTCATGAACACTGAAGCTTCCTTT. This codes for CASSEGFMNTEASF.

The rearrangement uses TRBV12-3 or TRBV12-4 and TRBJ2-2; 9 bases fit TRBD2. There are 15 residues in the CDR3. The V gene end was trimmed by 2 bases and the J gene end by 6 bases; junction bases not matched to a gene: 4. The CDR3 nucleotides read TGTGCCAGCAGTTTAAGCGGGAGGAGGGCCGGGGAGCTGTTTTTT. It is translated as CASSLSGRRAGELFF.

This clonotype was counted at least ten times. V usage is TRBV11-1 and J usage is TRBJ2-6; maybe TRBD2 (5 bases). The CDR3 loop spans 14 amino acids. The germline CDR1 and CDR2 sequences are SGHAT and FQDESV (reference sequence). The V and J ends lost 5 bases and 4 bases respectively, with 9 bases between them. The CDR3 DNA follows: TGTGCCAGCAGCCGACCGGGGGGGGCCAACGTCCTGACTTTC. Translating gives CASSRPGGANVLTF.

This clonotype was counted a few times. This chain connects TRBV6-5 to TRBJ1-4, with 9 positions matching TRBD1. V lost 2 bases to trimming and J lost 8 bases; unmatched junction nucleotides: 9. This CDR3 region has 16 residues. Germline V gives CDR1 MNHEY, CDR2 SVGAGI. CDR3 region: CASSYLGTGRREKLFF. DNA for the CDR3: TGTGCCAGCAGTTACCTAGGGACAGGGCGAAGGGAAAAACTGTTTTTT.

Comments on this clonotype: At one end the junction does not follow the germline gene, possibly because of a read error. The rearrangement joins TRBV7-9 to TRBJ2-1, with 16 bases fitting TRBD2. The CDR3 length is 17 residues. Germline CDR1 is SEHNR and CDR2 is FQNEAQ (reference sequence). The CDR3 coding sequence is TGTGCCAGCAGCCCGGGACTAGCGGGAGGGATATTTGATGAGGAGTTCTTC. It is translated as CASSPGLAGGIFDEEFF.

The sample holds many counts of this clonotype. This chain links TRBV6-1 with TRBJ1-2; the D gene is possibly TRBD1 (6 bases). Trimming shortened V by 2 bases and J by 8 bases, and 12 bases separated the two germline ends. The CDR3 contains 13 residues. Germline CDR1 is MNHNS and CDR2 is SASEGT. CDR3 amino acids: CASSERGLGGYTF. CDR3 coding DNA: TGTGCCAGCAGTGAAAGGGGGTTGGGAGGCTACACCTTC.

This sequence joins TRBV12-3 or TRBV12-4 and TRBJ2-7; D not certain. This CDR3 is 10 amino acids long. The V and J ends lost 8 bases and 3 bases respectively, with 5 bases between them. CDR3 in DNA: TGTGCCAGCGGGAACTACGAGCAGTACTTC. Protein sequence: CASGNYEQYF.

In its sample, this clonotype was seen many times. The J gene is TRBJ1-2, the V gene TRBV6-1, with 10 bases aligning to TRBD1. Germline V gene lookup returns CDR1 MNHNS and CDR2 SASEGT. Trimming at V came to 5 bases and at J to 3 bases, leaving 3 bases not matched to a gene. The CDR3 has 14 residues. CDR3 coding DNA: TGTGCCAGCAGTCGGACAGGGGGTTACTATGGCTACACCTTC. Its translation is CASSRTGGYYGYTF.

This chain uses TRBV3-1 with TRBJ2-7; D not resolved. Germline V gene sequence: CDR1 LGHDT, CDR2 YNNKEL (reference sequence). CDR3 length: 14 residues. Between the trimmed V and J ends, which lost 2 bases and 2 bases, there was a span of 10 bases. In DNA, the CDR3 is TGTGCCAGCAGCCAATCTATAGAAGCCTACGAGCAGTACTTC. Translating gives CASSQSIEAYEQYF.

Concerning this clonotype: This likely came from a read error, as a far larger clone is one base away. The chain joins TRBV11-3 to TRBJ2-2, with D possibly matching TRBD2 (5 bases). From germline, CDR1 is SGHNT and CDR2 YENEEA. The CDR3 loop spans 12 amino acids. Here the CDR3 reads CASSWNTGDLFF. The CDR3 DNA follows: TGTGCCAGCAGCTGGAACACCGGGGATCTGTTTTTT.

This clonotype was observed a few times. The chain employs TRBV7-9 and TRBJ2-3; tentatively, D is TRBD2 (6 bases). The germline V and J ends were trimmed by 2 bases and 6 bases, with 18 bases remaining between them. Germline V CDR1 and CDR2: SEHNR, FQNEAQ (reference sequence). This CDR3 region has 16 residues. CDR3 in amino acids: CASSLPGLQILDTQYF. CDR3 nucleotides: TGTGCCAGCAGCTTACCGGGACTTCAAATCCTCGATACGCAGTATTTT. Using reference TRBV7-9 and TRBJ2-3 for the parts outside the CDR3, the full variable domain is DTGVSQNPRHKITKRGQNVTFRCDPISEHNRLYWYRQTLGQGPEFLTYFQNEAQLEKSRLLSDRFSAERPKGSFSTLEIQRTEQGDSAMYLCASSLPGLQILDTQYFGPGTRLTVL.

The sample holds many counts of this clonotype. The chain is built from TRBV19 and TRBJ1-4, with D maybe TRBD1 (6 bases). The CDR3 is 13 residues long. Germline V CDR1 and CDR2: LNHDA, SQIVND (reference sequence). The V gene lost 7 bases and the J gene lost 10 bases, with 16 bases spanning the gap. CDR3 nucleotides: TGTGCCAGTAACCCAAGGGGGGACATAAAACTGTTTTTT. Protein: CASNPRGDIKLFF.